Presented here are 21 T cell receptor beta chains from one specimen sequenced in a study of control samples from healthy donors and cancer patients. The assay was immunoSEQ multiplex PCR, and TCRdb's table has in-frame clones only and misses some. The sample yields about 130,000 clones, about 93% seen once. Material: blood. Receptor source: a young man in good health.

This chain links TRBV6-1 with TRBJ2-3, with no clear D. Germline values: CDR1 MNHNS, CDR2 SASEGT. Between the trimmed V and J ends, which lost 2 bases and 5 bases, there was a span of 8 bases. This CDR3 region has 13 residues. CDR3 sequence reads: CASSETVGDTQYF. CDR3 DNA sequence: TGTGCCAGCAGTGAAACTGTTGGAGATACGCAGTATTTT.

The chain uses TRBV5-1 and TRBJ2-2; the D gene could be TRBD1 or TRBD2 (5 bases each). This CDR3 region has 15 residues. The V and J ends lost 3 bases and 0 bases respectively, with 9 bases between them. The germline V gene has CDR1 SGHRS and CDR2 YFSETQ. The CDR3 DNA is TGCGCCAGCAGCTCCGGGACGGCGAACACCGGGGAGCTGTTTTTT. It is translated as CASSSGTANTGELFF. The whole variable domain, filled in from reference TRBV5-1 and TRBJ2-2, reads KAGVTQTPRYLIKTRGQQVTLSCSPISGHRSVSWYQQTPGQGLQFLFEYFSETQRNKGNFPGRFSGRQFSNSRSEMNVSTLELGDSALYLCASSSGTANTGELFFGEGSRLTVL.

The rearrangement uses TRBV7-2 and TRBJ2-1; 9 nucleotides match TRBD2. The CDR3 length is 16 residues. Trimming cost V 2 bases and J 5 bases; bases outside gene matches: 7. In germline, CDR1 is SGHTA, CDR2 FQGNSA. The CDR3 sequence is CASSLPLAGLDNEQFF. The CDR3 DNA is TGTGCCAGCAGCTTACCACTAGCGGGCCTCGACAATGAGCAGTTCTTC.

The V gene is TRBV7-9, the J gene TRBJ2-7; TRBD1 might be the D (6 bases). Looked up from germline, CDR1 is SEHNR and CDR2 is FQNEAQ (reference sequence). Trimming stripped 1 base from V and 5 bases from J, with 15 bases between. This CDR3 is built from 15 residues. CDR3 amino acids: CASSLEGVTHHEQYV. The CDR3 DNA follows: TGTGCCAGCAGCTTAGAGGGGGTAACCCACCACGAGCAGTACGTC.

The DNA of the CDR3 is TGTGCCAGCAGCCCGAGACAGGGGGGGAACTACGAGCAGTACGTC. It specifies CASSPRQGGNYEQYV. The chain combines TRBV7-9 with TRBJ2-7; TRBD1 matches 9 bases. The CDR3 has 15 amino acids. Germline CDR1 SEHNR, CDR2 FQNEAQ (reference sequence). V shed 5 bases, J shed 3 bases, and the junction held 8 bases outside the gene matches.

The CDR3 DNA reads TGTGCCAGCAACCTAAACACTGAAGCTTTCTTT. As protein: CASNLNTEAFF. The J gene is TRBJ1-1, the V gene TRBV12-3 or TRBV12-4; D not resolved. This CDR3 contains 11 residues. V was cut by 7 bases and J by 2 bases, with 5 bases left in between.

The rearrangement uses TRBV6-2 or TRBV6-3 and TRBJ2-1; TRBD1 or TRBD2 may be the D gene (6 bases each). The CDR3 length is 13 residues. Germline V gene sequence: CDR1 MNHEY, CDR2 SVGEGT. The V end was cut by 4 bases, the J end by 8 bases, with 12 bases between. The chain's CDR3 is CASSFGGGDEQFF. CDR3 bases: TGTGCCAGCAGTTTCGGGGGCGGGGATGAGCAGTTCTTC.

This chain uses TRBV6-2 or TRBV6-3 with TRBJ2-5; 7 bases align to TRBD2. CDR3 length: 14 residues. V dropped 3 bases and J dropped 4; count of bases not matched to a gene: 5. Germline lookup yields CDR1 MNHEY and CDR2 SVGEGT. This CDR3 is CASSYGGVGETQYF. DNA of the CDR3: TGTGCCAGCAGTTATGGGGGGGTAGGAGAGACCCAGTACTTC.

The V call is TRBV15, the J call TRBJ2-7; unclear D gene. The CDR3 is made up of 13 amino acids. Deletions cut 3 bases from V and 2 bases from J, with 8 bases between. Germline V gene lookup returns CDR1 LNHNV and CDR2 YYDKDF (reference sequence). CDR3 protein: CATSSGFAYEQYV. Here the CDR3 DNA reads TGTGCCACCAGCAGTGGGTTCGCCTACGAGCAGTACGTC.

The chain has TRBV3-1 (or the pseudogene TRBV3-2) and TRBJ1-2; no firm D call. Trimming pared 5 bases from V and 5 bases from J, leaving 12 bases between. Germline CDR1 is LGHDT and CDR2 is YNNKEL (reference sequence). The CDR3 is 13 amino acids. CDR3 in DNA: TGTGCCAGCAGCGACTCCGGAGGTTATGGCTACACCTTC. This translates into CASSDSGGYGYTF.

The chain links TRBV9 to TRBJ1-2; D is unresolved. This CDR3 comprises 13 residues. V lost 0 bases, J lost 5 bases, and 8 bases lay in between. Germline-derived CDR1 and CDR2 are SGDLS and YYNGEE. Written as DNA, the CDR3 is TGTGCCAGCAGCGTAGCTTCGGGATATGGCTACACCTTC. This gives the protein CASSVASGYGYTF.

This chain links TRBV18 with TRBJ2-7, with D possibly being TRBD1 or TRBD2 (5 bases each). CDR1 and CDR2 (germline): KGHSH, LQKENI. This CDR3 has 14 amino acids. V lost 0 bases to trimming and J lost 6 bases, with 12 bases between them. The DNA of the CDR3 is TGTGCCAGCTCACCACCCGGGACCCTCGGCGAGCAGTACGTC. Its translation: CASSPPGTLGEQYV.

The chain is built from TRBV28 and TRBJ2-2; 9 bases match TRBD2. Per the germline V gene, CDR1 is MDHEN and CDR2 is SYDVKM. There are 15 residues in the CDR3. The V gene end was trimmed by 5 bases and the J gene end by 7 bases; junction bases not matched to a gene: 8. The CDR3 DNA reads as TGTGCCAGCAGTCTTAGGGCTAGCGGGGACGGGGAGCTGTTTTTT. Protein product: CASSLRASGDGELFF.

This clone was observed a few times. V and J are TRBV10-2 and TRBJ1-5; D is undetermined. Germline CDR1 WSHSY, CDR2 SAAADI. V dropped 6 bases and J dropped 7 bases, with 16 bases sitting between them. The CDR3 consists of 14 residues. CDR3 bases: TGCGCCAGCAGCGCTACTTCAGGTTACCAGCCCCAGCATTTT. Translated, it gives CASSATSGYQPQHF.

V usage is TRBV6-5 and J usage is TRBJ1-1; D call uncertain. The germline gives CDR1 MNHEY, CDR2 SVGAGI. The CDR3 length is 15 residues. V lost 10 bases, J lost 2 bases, and 20 bases lay in between. The CDR3 is CATRDGGVGNTEAFF. The CDR3 coding sequence is TGTGCCACCCGAGACGGCGGGGTAGGAAACACTGAAGCTTTCTTT.

This clone is a singleton in its sample. The rearrangement uses TRBV6-5 and TRBJ2-2; no reliable D call. Looked up from germline, CDR1 is MNHEY and CDR2 is SVGAGI. This CDR3 is 12 amino acids long. The V and J ends lost 6 bases and 4 bases respectively, with 6 bases between them. CDR3 loop: CASSLSTGELFF. DNA of the CDR3: TGTGCCAGCAGCTTAAGCACCGGGGAGCTGTTTTTT.

V and J are TRBV11-2 and TRBJ1-1, with a weak D call TRBD1 (5 bases). Trimming left V 5 bases short and J 3 bases short, with 22 bases between. This CDR3 contains 17 residues. Germline V lookup: CDR1 SGHAT, CDR2 FQNNGV. As DNA, the CDR3 is TGTGCCAGCAGCACACAAATGGGACGGGGACGGGACACTGAAGCTTTCTTT. Protein: CASSTQMGRGRDTEAFF.

The V and J genes are TRBV12-3 or TRBV12-4 and TRBJ2-1; D gene uncertain. CDR3 length: 13 residues. Trimming removed 5 bases from V and 8 bases from J, with 13 bases in between. CDR3: CASSRGLGYEQFF. The CDR3 DNA sequence: TGTGCCAGCAGTCGTGGGCTGGGTTATGAGCAGTTCTTC.

The chain links TRBV29-1 to TRBJ1-1, with no clear D. Trimming took off 3 bases at V and 0 bases at J, with 20 bases between the two ends. The CDR3 sequence is 17 residues long. Germline assignment: CDR1 SQVTM and CDR2 ANQGSEA. The chain's CDR3 is CSVDHSIISTMNTEAFF. The CDR3, as DNA: TGCAGCGTTGACCACAGTATAATTTCAACCATGAACACTGAAGCTTTCTTT.

This clone has a single count. V gene TRBV6-2 or TRBV6-3 combines with J gene TRBJ1-4; the match to TRBD1 covers 9 bases. Germline lookup yields CDR1 MNHEY and CDR2 SVGEGT. Trimming at V came to 5 bases and at J to 8 bases, leaving 9 bases not matched to a gene. The CDR3 is 15 residues long. CDR3 DNA: TGTGCCAGCAGTGCACCCGGGACAGGGAACGAAAAACTGTTTTTT. This gives the protein CASSAPGTGNEKLFF.

The chain employs TRBV2 and TRBJ1-5, with D unresolved. CDR1 and CDR2 (germline): SNHLY, FYNNEI. Trimming cost V 7 bases and J 6 bases, with 13 bases left between them. This CDR3 region has 13 residues. CDR3 DNA: TGTGCCAGCATTCGGGGAGAAATTCAGCCCCAGCATTTT. Translated, it gives CASIRGEIQPQHF.